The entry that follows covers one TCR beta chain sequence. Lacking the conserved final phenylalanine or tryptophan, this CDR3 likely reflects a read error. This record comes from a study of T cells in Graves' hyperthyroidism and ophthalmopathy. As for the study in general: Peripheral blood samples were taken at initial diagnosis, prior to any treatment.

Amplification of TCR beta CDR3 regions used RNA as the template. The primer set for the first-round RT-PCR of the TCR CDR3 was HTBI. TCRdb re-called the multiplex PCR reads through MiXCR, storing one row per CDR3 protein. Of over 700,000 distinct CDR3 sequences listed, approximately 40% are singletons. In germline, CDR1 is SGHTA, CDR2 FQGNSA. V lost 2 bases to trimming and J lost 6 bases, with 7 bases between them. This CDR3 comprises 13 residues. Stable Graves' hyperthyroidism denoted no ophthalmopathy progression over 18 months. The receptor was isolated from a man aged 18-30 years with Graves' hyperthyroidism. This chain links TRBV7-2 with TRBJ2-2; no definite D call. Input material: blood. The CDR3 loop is CASSLSVAGELFS. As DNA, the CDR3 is TGTGCCAGCAGCTTAAGCGTTGCCGGGGAGCTGTTTTCT.